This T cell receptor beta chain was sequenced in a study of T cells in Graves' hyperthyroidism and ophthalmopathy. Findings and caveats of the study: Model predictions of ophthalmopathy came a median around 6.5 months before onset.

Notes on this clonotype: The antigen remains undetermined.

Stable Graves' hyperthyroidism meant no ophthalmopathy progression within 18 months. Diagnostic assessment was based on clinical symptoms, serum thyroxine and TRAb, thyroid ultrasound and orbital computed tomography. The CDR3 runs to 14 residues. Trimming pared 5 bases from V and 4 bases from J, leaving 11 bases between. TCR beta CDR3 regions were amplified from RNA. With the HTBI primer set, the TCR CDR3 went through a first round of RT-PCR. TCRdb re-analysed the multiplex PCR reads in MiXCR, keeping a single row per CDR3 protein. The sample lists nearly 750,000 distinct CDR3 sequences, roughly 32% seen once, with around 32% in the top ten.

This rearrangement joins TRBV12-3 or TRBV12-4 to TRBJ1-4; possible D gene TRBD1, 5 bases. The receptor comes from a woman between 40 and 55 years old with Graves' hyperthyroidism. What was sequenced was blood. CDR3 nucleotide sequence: TGTGCCAGCAGTAAGGGGTCGGGTAATGAAAAACTGTTTTTT. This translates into CASSKGSGNEKLFF.